These 28 T cell receptor beta chains came from one sample sequenced in a study of shared T cell receptors in the human thymus (dated by TCRdb to about 2021). To prepare the library, the immunoSEQ multiplex PCR assay was applied. Entries here come from immuneACCESS through TCRdb and include only in-frame sequences with V and J called. Some clones fail to appear in such tables; in the studies checked, an unresolved V gene covers under half of the shortfall, and the cause of the remainder is unknown. The sample table contains roughly 700,000 clones; only one count was recorded for approximately 87% of them. Roughly 0.0097% of the sample lies in the top ten. These data were also reused for a study on human thymus T cells.

Source material: thymocytes. The receptors stem from a boy under two years old with a congenital heart defect. Donor details come from another sample of the same person, matched by shared clones.

V usage is TRBV5-1 and J usage is TRBJ2-1; maybe TRBD1 (6 bases). The CDR3 spans 17 residues. From germline, CDR1 is SGHRS and CDR2 YFSETQ. The germline V and J ends were trimmed by 3 bases and 12 bases, with 28 bases remaining between them. The CDR3 region is CASSSSGTPVPVVGQFF. CDR3 coding DNA: TGCGCCAGCAGCTCTTCCGGGACACCCGTCCCCGTAGTGGGGCAGTTCTTC. Full variable domain (missing parts from reference TRBV5-1 and TRBJ2-1): KAGVTQTPRYLIKTRGQQVTLSCSPISGHRSVSWYQQTPGQGLQFLFEYFSETQRNKGNFPGRFSGRQFSNSRSEMNVSTLELGDSALYLCASSSSGTPVPVVGQFFGPGTRLTVL.

The V call is TRBV6-5, the J call TRBJ2-5; D might be TRBD1 (6 bases). The CDR3 contains 15 residues. Germline CDR1 and CDR2: MNHEY and SVGAGI. Deletions cut 8 bases from V and 5 bases from J, with 21 bases between. The CDR3 region has the DNA TGTGCCAGCCACCCGGAAGGGGTGCAGGGGGAGACCCAGTACTTC. The encoded protein is CASHPEGVQGETQYF.

The chain is built from TRBV12-5 and TRBJ2-7; 8 positions match TRBD1. With V trimmed by 6 bases and J by 5 bases, 9 bases remained unmatched. CDR1 and CDR2 (germline): LGHNT, FRNRAP. The CDR3 consists of 14 residues. CDR3 DNA: TGTGCTAGTGGGGAGGCCAGGGGGCCCGACGAGCAGTACTTC. Translated, it gives CASGEARGPDEQYF.

This clone has just one count. The chain couples TRBV25-1 to TRBJ1-2; 11 nucleotides agree with TRBD1. Germline V gene lookup returns CDR1 MGHDK and CDR2 SYGVNS. After removal of 5 bases from V and 6 bases from J, the junction contained 11 bases not matched to a gene. CDR3 length: 16 residues. The chain's CDR3 is CASSRKGTGGDDGYTF. DNA of the CDR3: TGTGCCAGCAGTCGAAAGGGGACAGGGGGTGACGATGGCTACACCTTC.

This clone was seen a handful of times. The rearrangement joins TRBV5-1 to TRBJ2-5; TRBD1 aligns across 9 bases. The J call is uncertain, as TRBJ2-7 better fits the DNA end. Germline assignment: CDR1 SGHRS and CDR2 YFSETQ. This CDR3 contains 14 residues. The CDR3 loop reads CASSTQGALSEQYF. Written as DNA, the CDR3 is TGCGCCAGCAGCACACAGGGGGCGTTGAGCGAGCAGTACTTC.

V and J are TRBV7-8 and TRBJ2-3; 7 bases match TRBD1. The CDR3 extends over 15 amino acids. V lost 6 bases and J lost 1; bases outside the gene matches: 7. Per the germline V gene, CDR1 is SGHVS and CDR2 is FQNEAQ. For the CDR3, the DNA is TGTGCCAGCAGGGCTGACAGGGCCGGCACAGATACGCAGTATTTT. Protein: CASRADRAGTDTQYF.

The CDR3 DNA reads as TGTGCCAGCAGAAAGGACCGGACTAGCGGGTACTACGAGCAGTACTTC. As protein: CASRKDRTSGYYEQYF. The chain employs TRBV6-6 and TRBJ2-7; the match to TRBD2 covers 11 bases. The trim removed 6 bases at V and 3 bases at J, leaving 10 bases unmatched. Germline V gene lookup returns CDR1 MNHNY and CDR2 SVGAGI (reference sequence). This CDR3 spans 16 amino acids.

J is TRBJ2-5 and V is TRBV6-5; D is undetermined. This CDR3 spans 15 amino acids. V lost 4 bases and J 4 bases, leaving 16 bases between the germline ends. CDR1 and CDR2 (germline): MNHEY, SVGAGI. CDR3 nucleotide sequence: TGTGCCAGCAGTTCCAAGAAGCTTTGGGCAGAGACCCAGTACTTC. This translates into CASSSKKLWAETQYF.

The chain employs TRBV4-3 and TRBJ2-2; weak D call: TRBD2 (6 bases). The length of the CDR3 is 19 residues. The germline V and J ends were trimmed by 2 bases and 4 bases, with 23 bases remaining between them. Germline-derived CDR1 and CDR2 are LGHNA and YSLEER. CDR3 sequence: CASSQLNRPAGVPTGELFF. CDR3 nucleotides: TGCGCCAGCAGCCAACTCAACCGGCCAGCGGGCGTCCCCACCGGGGAGCTGTTTTTT.

This clone occurred a few times. This rearrangement joins TRBV4-2 to TRBJ2-5, with a weak D call TRBD1 (6 bases). This CDR3 has 17 amino acids. The V gene lost 3 bases and the J gene lost 0 bases, with 17 bases spanning the gap. CDR1 and CDR2 (germline): LGHNA, YNFKEQ. The CDR3 spells CASSHDDEDSNQETQYF. CDR3 nucleotides: TGTGCCAGCAGCCACGATGATGAGGACAGCAACCAAGAGACCCAGTACTTC.

This clone was recorded a few times. The V gene is TRBV28, the J gene TRBJ2-1, with TRBD2 as a possible D gene (5 bases). Germline lookup yields CDR1 MDHEN and CDR2 SYDVKM. The V end was cut by 5 bases, the J end by 7 bases, with 21 bases between. The CDR3 contains 16 residues. The CDR3 sequence is CASSPHSGPKRNEQFF. CDR3 bases: TGTGCCAGCAGTCCCCACAGCGGCCCCAAAAGGAATGAGCAGTTCTTC.

The table lists this clone with a few counts. The chain is built from TRBV11-2 and TRBJ2-7; 8 nucleotides align to TRBD1. The CDR3 covers 14 residues. Trimming took 9 bases from V and 5 from J; bases not matched to a gene: 12. Germline V gene data show CDR1 as SGHAT and CDR2 as FQNNGV. The CDR3 protein is CASQGAPPAHEQYF. CDR3 sequence (DNA): TGTGCCAGTCAGGGGGCGCCCCCTGCACACGAGCAGTACTTC.

The V call is TRBV5-6, the J call TRBJ2-3; D is perhaps TRBD1 (5 bases). V was pared by 4 bases and J by 2 bases, with 14 bases between. CDR3 length: 15 residues. In germline, CDR1 is SGHDT, CDR2 YYEEEE. The CDR3 region is CASSHKQVYTDTQYF. The CDR3 nucleotides are TGTGCCAGCAGCCATAAACAGGTTTACACAGATACGCAGTATTTT. The entire variable domain, with the rest obtained from reference TRBV5-6 and TRBJ2-3, is as follows: DAGVTQSPTHLIKTRGQQVTLRCSPKSGHDTVSWYQQALGQGPQFIFQYYEEEERQRGNFPDRFSGHQFPNYSSELNVNALLLGDSALYLCASSHKQVYTDTQYFGPGTRLTVL.

The chain employs TRBV18 and TRBJ2-7, with 8 bases fitting TRBD2. From germline, CDR1 is KGHSH and CDR2 LQKENI. Trimming removed 0 bases from V and 2 bases from J; junction bases left unmatched: 9. The CDR3 loop spans 17 amino acids. CDR3 DNA: TGTGCCAGCTCACCACCCTCACCGGGGGGGATTGCCTACGAGCAGTACTTC. This codes for CASSPPSPGGIAYEQYF.

This sequence joins TRBV10-3 and TRBJ2-2; TRBD2 aligns across 11 bases. The V segment lost 7 bases and the J segment 3 bases; nucleotides outside the gene matches: 4. Germline V gene sequence: CDR1 ENHRY, CDR2 SYGVKD. This CDR3 contains 15 residues. The CDR3 region is CAINGLAGDTGELFF. CDR3 coding DNA: TGTGCCATCAACGGACTAGCGGGTGACACCGGGGAGCTGTTTTTT.

The rearrangement joins TRBV10-1 to TRBJ2-4; no definite D call. Germline values: CDR1 WNHNN, CDR2 SYGVQD (reference sequence). This CDR3 contains 15 residues. Trimming cost V 4 bases and J 5 bases, with 15 bases left between them. The CDR3 here is CASSAGGKPQNIQYF. CDR3 nucleotide sequence: TGCGCCAGCAGTGCGGGTGGAAAGCCGCAAAACATTCAGTACTTC.

V usage is TRBV5-1 and J usage is TRBJ2-5; tentative D call: TRBD2 (6 bases). V dropped 0 bases and J dropped 6 bases, with 15 bases sitting between them. Per the germline V gene, CDR1 is SGHRS and CDR2 is YFSETQ. CDR3 length equals 15 residues. The CDR3 coding sequence is TGCGCCAGCAGCTTGGTGGGGGGAGATAAAAAGACCCAGTACTTC. As protein: CASSLVGGDKKTQYF.

The J gene is TRBJ2-7, the V gene TRBV19; tentative D call: TRBD2 (6 bases). V was pared by 6 bases and J by 6 bases, with 18 bases between. The germline V gene encodes CDR1 LNHDA and CDR2 SQIVND (reference sequence). CDR3 length equals 14 residues. The CDR3: CASSPGRRSSEQYF. The CDR3 DNA reads TGTGCCAGTAGCCCCGGGAGAAGGTCGTCCGAGCAGTACTTC.

The chain employs TRBV5-4 and TRBJ2-3; D perhaps matches TRBD2 (6 bases). V was trimmed by 2 bases and J by 5 bases, leaving 12 bases between them. The CDR3 has 14 amino acids. Germline V lookup: CDR1 SGHNT, CDR2 YYREEE (reference sequence). CDR3 coding DNA: TGTGCCAGCAGCTTAAGCGGGCCGGGAGATACGCAGTATTTT. Translated: CASSLSGPGDTQYF.

The genes are TRBV1 and TRBJ2-1; the table calls TRBD2, which could not be checked here. TRBV1 is marked as a pseudogene. The CDR3 spans 17 residues. CDR3 in amino acids: CTSSPSAREGRVNEQFF. The CDR3 nucleotides are TGCACCAGCAGCCCAAGCGCGCGGGAGGGCCGGGTGAATGAGCAGTTCTTC.

The gene calls are TRBV4-3 and TRBJ2-3, with 8 bases identical to TRBD2. The CDR3 is 16 residues long. Trimming cost V 2 bases and J 1 base; bases outside gene matches: 5. Germline values: CDR1 LGHNA, CDR2 YSLEER. The CDR3 sequence: CASSQLAGFGTDTQYF. As DNA, the CDR3 is TGCGCCAGCAGCCAATTAGCGGGGTTCGGCACAGATACGCAGTATTTT.

The rearrangement uses TRBV15 and TRBJ1-5; the D gene is possibly TRBD1 (5 bases). The CDR3 extends over 16 amino acids. Germline lookup yields CDR1 LNHNV and CDR2 YYDKDF (reference sequence). V gave up 0 bases and J gave up 0 bases, with 9 bases separating them. The CDR3 sequence: CATSRDPRGSNQPQHF. CDR3 bases: TGTGCCACCAGCAGAGATCCTAGGGGTAGCAATCAGCCCCAGCATTTT. Combining the CDR3 with reference TRBV15 and TRBJ1-5 gives the whole variable domain DAMVIQNPRYQVTQFGKPVTLSCSQTLNHNVMYWYQQKSSQAPKLLFHYYDKDFNNEADTPDNFQSRRPNTSFCFLDIRSPGLGDTAMYLCATSRDPRGSNQPQHFGDGTRLSIL.

The chain links TRBV13 to TRBJ2-1; D may be TRBD2 (6 bases). The CDR3 extends over 17 amino acids. Germline CDR1 is PRHDT and CDR2 is FYEKMQ (reference sequence). Trimming took 3 bases from V and 7 from J, leaving 22 bases between them. The chain's CDR3 is CASSFRGTPTHLNEQFF. Written as DNA, the CDR3 is TGTGCCAGCAGCTTCCGGGGGACTCCCACCCATCTGAATGAGCAGTTCTTC.

The chain carries TRBV6-1 and TRBJ1-5, with 7 bases lining up with TRBD1. This CDR3 has 11 amino acids. CDR1 and CDR2 from the germline V gene are MNHNS and SASEGT. The CDR3 DNA is TGTGGACGGCAGGGGGGCCAGCCCCAGCATTTT. Its translation is CGRQGGQPQHF.

This chain joins TRBV5-1 and TRBJ2-1; unclear D gene. The CDR3 covers 15 residues. Germline V gene data show CDR1 as SGHRS and CDR2 as YFSETQ. Deletions cut 3 bases from V and 6 bases from J, with 16 bases between. CDR3 in amino acids: CASSWLVEEFNEQFF. The DNA of the CDR3 is TGCGCCAGCAGCTGGCTAGTAGAGGAATTCAATGAGCAGTTCTTC.

The chain carries TRBV28 and TRBJ1-4; 10 positions match TRBD1. Looked up from germline, CDR1 is MDHEN and CDR2 is SYDVKM. With V trimmed by 8 bases and J by 4 bases, 1 base remained unmatched. This CDR3 region has 13 residues. The CDR3: CASRTGGNEKLFF. In nucleotides, the CDR3 is TGTGCCAGCCGGACAGGGGGTAATGAAAAACTGTTTTTT.

The chain uses TRBV5-1 and TRBJ1-1, with no clear D. CDR3 size: 13 residues. From germline, CDR1 is SGHRS and CDR2 YFSETQ. Trimming removed 0 bases from V and 5 bases from J, with 8 bases in between. CDR3 bases: TGCGCCAGCAGCTTGGGGTTCCGGACTGAAGCTTTCTTT. It is translated as CASSLGFRTEAFF.

The chain recombines TRBV19 with TRBJ1-2; a possible D gene is TRBD1 (6 bases). Trimming cost V 4 bases and J 3 bases, with 12 bases left between them. This CDR3 is built from 14 residues. Germline-derived CDR1 and CDR2 are LNHDA and SQIVND (reference sequence). CDR3 bases: TGTGCCAGTAGTACCCGGGACACCGACTATGGCTACACCTTC. Protein sequence: CASSTRDTDYGYTF. The entire variable domain, with the rest obtained from reference TRBV19 and TRBJ1-2, is as follows: DGGITQSPKYLFRKEGQNVTLSCEQNLNHDAMYWYRQDPGQGLRLIYYSQIVNDFQKGDIAEGYSVSREKKESFPLTVTSAQKNPTAFYLCASSTRDTDYGYTFGSGTRLTVV.